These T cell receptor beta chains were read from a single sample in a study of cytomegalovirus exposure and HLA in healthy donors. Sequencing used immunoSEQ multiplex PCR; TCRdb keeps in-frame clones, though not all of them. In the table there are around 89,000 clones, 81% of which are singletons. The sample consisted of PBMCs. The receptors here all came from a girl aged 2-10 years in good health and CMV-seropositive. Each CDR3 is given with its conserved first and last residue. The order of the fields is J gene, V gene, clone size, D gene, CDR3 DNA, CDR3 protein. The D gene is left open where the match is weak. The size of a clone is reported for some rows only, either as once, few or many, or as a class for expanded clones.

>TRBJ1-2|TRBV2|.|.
TGTGCCAGCTGGGGCCGAGATGGCTACACCTTC
CASWGRDGYTF
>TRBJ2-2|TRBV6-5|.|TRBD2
TGTGCCAGCAGTTACTCACGGGGAGGGACCGGGGAGCTGTTTTTT
CASSYSRGGTGELFF
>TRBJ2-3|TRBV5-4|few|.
TGTGCCAGCAGCTTGGATCAGGGGATTAAGTATTTT
CASSLDQGIKYF
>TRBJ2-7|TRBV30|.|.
TGTGCCCAAGTCAGGCAGGGAGGTGGGATTGGCGAGCAGTACTTC
CAQVRQGGGIGEQYF
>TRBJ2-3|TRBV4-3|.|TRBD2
TGCGCCAGCAGCCAAGAGTATATGGCGGGAGGAGATACGCAGTATTTT
CASSQEYMAGGDTQYF
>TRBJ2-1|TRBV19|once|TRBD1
TGTGCCAGTAGTATAGAGGACAGGGGCTATGAGCAGTTCTTC
CASSIEDRGYEQFF
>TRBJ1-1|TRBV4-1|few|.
TGCGCCAGCAGCCAAGGACAGTCGGACACTGAAGCTTTCTTT
CASSQGQSDTEAFF
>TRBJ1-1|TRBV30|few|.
TGTGCCTGGAGTGTACAGGGCGGGCCTGAAGCTTTCTTT
CAWSVQGGPEAFF
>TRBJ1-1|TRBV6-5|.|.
TGTGCCAGCAGTCGACGGGACACTGAAGCTTTCTTT
CASSRRDTEAFF
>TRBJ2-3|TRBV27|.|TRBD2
TGTGCCAGCAGTTTCTGGGCGGGAGGACACACAGATACGCAGTATTTT
CASSFWAGGHTDTQYF
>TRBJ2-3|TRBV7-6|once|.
TGTGCCAGCAGCTTAGAACTCACAGATACGCAGTATTTT
CASSLELTDTQYF
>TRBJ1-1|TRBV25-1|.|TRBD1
TGTGCCAGCAGTGAACCTACCCGGGACAGGGTGAGCACTGAAGCTTTCTTT
CASSEPTRDRVSTEAFF
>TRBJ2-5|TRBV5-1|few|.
TGCGCCAGCAGGTCTCCCCGAGAGACCCAGTACTTC
CASRSPRETQYF
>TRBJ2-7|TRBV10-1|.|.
TGCGCCAGCAGGCCTATTCATTCTCCTCAGCGGGTGCAGTACTTC
CASRPIHSPQRVQYF
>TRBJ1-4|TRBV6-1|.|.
TGTGCCAGCAGAATTGACGGGTCGCTGATTGAAAAACTGTTTTTT
CASRIDGSLIEKLFF
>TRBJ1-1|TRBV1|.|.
TGCACCAGCAGCCGCCCGAGGACAGAGAACACTGAAGCTTTCTTT
CTSSRPRTENTEAFF
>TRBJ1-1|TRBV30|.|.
TGTGCCTGGAGTACGGGGATTAAGCCCCCGGAAGCTTTCTTT
CAWSTGIKPPEAFF
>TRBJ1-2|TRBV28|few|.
TGTGCCAGCGGGGAGTATTGGTCGTCCAGCTATGGCTACACCTTC
CASGEYWSSSYGYTF
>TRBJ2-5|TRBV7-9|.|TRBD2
TGTGCCAGCAGCCATAGCGGGAGGGTTCAAGAGACCCAGTACTTC
CASSHSGRVQETQYF
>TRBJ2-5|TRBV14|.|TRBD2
TGTGCCAGCAGCCAAGATGCCTTAGCGGGTGGGACCCAGTACTTC
CASSQDALAGGTQYF
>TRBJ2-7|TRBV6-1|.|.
TGTGCCTGCAAGGGGTTATCTGTATACGAGCAGTACTTC
CACKGLSVYEQYF
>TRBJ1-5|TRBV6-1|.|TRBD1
TGTGCCAGCACAGCTTTTACAGGGGCCAGGCAGCCCCAGAATTTT
CASTAFTGARQPQNF
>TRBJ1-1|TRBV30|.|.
TGTGCCTGGAGCCGAGGGCCGGGAACTGAAGCTTTCTTT
CAWSRGPGTEAFF
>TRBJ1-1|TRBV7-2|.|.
TGTGCCAGCAGCTTATTGGGGGCTGCGAACACTGAAGCTTTCTTT
CASSLLGAANTEAFF
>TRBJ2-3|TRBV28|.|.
TGTGCCAGCAGTTTAAACAGGGCCAGCACAGATACGCAGTATTTT
CASSLNRASTDTQYF
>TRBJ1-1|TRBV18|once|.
TGTGCCAGCTCACAGGGAGACACTGAAGCTTTCTTT
CASSQGDTEAFF
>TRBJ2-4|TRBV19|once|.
TGTGCCAGCGAGGGAGAAGGAAACATTCAGTACTTC
CASEGEGNIQYF
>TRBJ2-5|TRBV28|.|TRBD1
TGTGCCAGCAGTTTCCACGGACAGGGCGAGGGAGAGACCCAGTACTTC
CASSFHGQGEGETQYF
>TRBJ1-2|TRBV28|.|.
TGTGCCAGCAGTTTATTAAGTGGCGGCTATGGCTACACCTTC
CASSLLSGGYGYTF
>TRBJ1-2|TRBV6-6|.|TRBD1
TGTGCCAGCAGTTACGGGGACAGACCGTACTATGGCTACACCTTC
CASSYGDRPYYGYTF
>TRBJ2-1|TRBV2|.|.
TGTGCCAGCAGTGTTAGCGCGGACAATGAGCAGTTCTTC
CASSVSADNEQFF
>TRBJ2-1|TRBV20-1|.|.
TGCAGTGCTTTCGAGAACAATGAGCAGTTCTTC
CSAFENNEQFF
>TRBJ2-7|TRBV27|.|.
TGTGCCAGCAGTTTATCCGGGGGAGGCGAGCAGTACTTC
CASSLSGGGEQYF
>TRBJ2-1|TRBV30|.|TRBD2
TGTGCCTGGACCCTCTTAACTAGCGGGAGGGCAGACGAGCAGTTCTTC
CAWTLLTSGRADEQFF